The TCR beta chain described here comes from a study of CD8+CD57+ T cells in acquired aplastic anemia. At the level of the study: Sequencing produced an average of around 11 million reads per healthy donor for CD4+ cells. General observations from the study: Patients and controls shared 25 to 30 CD8+ CDR3 sequences, which appeared highly expressed in patients and within their immunodominant clones.

In the case of this clonotype: Antigen: not known.

CDR1 and CDR2 from the germline V gene are SGHAT and FQNNGV. V was pared by 0 bases and J by 3 bases, with 9 bases between. The CDR3 runs 14 residues. Genomic DNA acted as the template from which TCR beta VDJ combination and CDR3 sequence profiling were carried out. TCRdb passed the reads through MiXCR, listing each CDR3 protein once. Altogether approximately 200,000 distinct CDR3 sequences are present, approximately 49% being singletons, with the ten largest covering approximately 15%. This TCR derives from a human donor in good health, serving as a control. Sequencing was performed on sorted CD4+, CD8+, or CD8+CD57+ T cells (not recorded which) from PBMCs. The chain has TRBV11-2 and TRBJ2-7; D not certain. The CDR3 protein is CASSLEEVLYEQYF. The CDR3, as DNA: TGTGCCAGCAGCTTAGAAGAGGTCCTCTACGAGCAGTACTTC.